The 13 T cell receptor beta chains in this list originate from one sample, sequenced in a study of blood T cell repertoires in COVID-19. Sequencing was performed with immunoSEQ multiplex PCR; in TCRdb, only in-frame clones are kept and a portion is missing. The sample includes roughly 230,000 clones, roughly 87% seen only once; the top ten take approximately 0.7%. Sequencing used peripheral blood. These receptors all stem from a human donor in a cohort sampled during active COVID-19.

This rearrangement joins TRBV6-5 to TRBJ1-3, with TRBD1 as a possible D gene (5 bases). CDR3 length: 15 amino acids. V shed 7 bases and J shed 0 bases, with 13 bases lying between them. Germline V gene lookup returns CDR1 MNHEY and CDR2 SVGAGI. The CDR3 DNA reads TGTGCCAGCACCCGGGACTGGAGCTCTGGAAACACCATATATTTT. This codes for CASTRDWSSGNTIYF.

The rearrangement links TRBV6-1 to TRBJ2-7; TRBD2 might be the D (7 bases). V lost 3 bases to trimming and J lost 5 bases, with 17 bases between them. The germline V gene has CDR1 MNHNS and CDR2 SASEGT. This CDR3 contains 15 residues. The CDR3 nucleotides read TGTGCCAGCAGTGATGGTGGGGGGGCGGGGAACGAGCAGTACTTC. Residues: CASSDGGGAGNEQYF.

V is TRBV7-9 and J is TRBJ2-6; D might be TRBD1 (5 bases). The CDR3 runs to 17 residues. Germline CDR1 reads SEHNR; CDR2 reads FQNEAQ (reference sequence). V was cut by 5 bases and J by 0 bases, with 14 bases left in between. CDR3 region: CASSPSWGGSGANVLTF. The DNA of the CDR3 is TGTGCCAGCAGCCCATCCTGGGGCGGCTCTGGGGCCAACGTCCTGACTTTC.

CDR3 sequence (DNA): TGTGCCACCAGCAGAGGGGTTAGGGACAGCTTCTCACCCCTCCACTTT. Its protein is CATSRGVRDSFSPLHF. The V gene is TRBV15, the J gene TRBJ1-6; 7 positions match TRBD1. This CDR3 has 16 residues. CDR1 is LNHNV, CDR2 YYDKDF, per germline (reference sequence). J gave up 10 bases and V 1 base, and 10 bases lay outside the gene matches.

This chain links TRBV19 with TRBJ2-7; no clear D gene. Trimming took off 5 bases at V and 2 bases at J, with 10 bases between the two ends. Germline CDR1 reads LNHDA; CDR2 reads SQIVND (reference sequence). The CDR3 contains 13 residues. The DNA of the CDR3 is TGTGCCAGTAGTGAGAGTACCGCCTACGAGCAGTACTTC. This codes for CASSESTAYEQYF.

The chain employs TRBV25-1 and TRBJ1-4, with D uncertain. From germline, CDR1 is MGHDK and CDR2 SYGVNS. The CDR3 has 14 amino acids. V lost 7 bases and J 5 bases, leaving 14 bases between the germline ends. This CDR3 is CASNPGGGNEKLFF. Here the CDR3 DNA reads TGTGCCAGCAATCCGGGAGGTGGGAATGAAAAACTGTTTTTT.

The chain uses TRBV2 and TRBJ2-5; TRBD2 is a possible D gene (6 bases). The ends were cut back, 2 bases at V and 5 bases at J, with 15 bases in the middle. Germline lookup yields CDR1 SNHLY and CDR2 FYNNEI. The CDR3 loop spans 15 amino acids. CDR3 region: CASSERIVGRETQYF. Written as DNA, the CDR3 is TGTGCCAGCAGTGAAAGGATAGTTGGGAGGGAGACCCAGTACTTC.

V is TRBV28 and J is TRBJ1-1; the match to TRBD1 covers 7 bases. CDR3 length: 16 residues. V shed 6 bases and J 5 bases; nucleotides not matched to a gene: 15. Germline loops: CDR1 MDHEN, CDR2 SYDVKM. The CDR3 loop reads CASSLPVRGANTEAFF. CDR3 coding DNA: TGTGCCAGCAGCCTCCCTGTCAGGGGGGCGAATACTGAAGCTTTCTTT.

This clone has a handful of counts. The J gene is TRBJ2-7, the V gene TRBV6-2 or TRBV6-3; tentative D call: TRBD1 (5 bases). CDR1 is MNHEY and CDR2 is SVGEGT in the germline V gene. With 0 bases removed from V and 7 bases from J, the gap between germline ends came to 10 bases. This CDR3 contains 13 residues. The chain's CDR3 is CASSYSISGEQYF. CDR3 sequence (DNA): TGTGCCAGCAGTTACTCGATTTCAGGGGAGCAGTACTTC.

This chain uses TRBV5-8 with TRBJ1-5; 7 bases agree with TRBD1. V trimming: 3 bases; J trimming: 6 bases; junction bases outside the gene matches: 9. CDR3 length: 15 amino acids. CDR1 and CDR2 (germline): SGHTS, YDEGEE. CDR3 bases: TGTGCCAGCAGCTCCGACAGGGCCCCCGGTCAGCCCCAGCATTTT. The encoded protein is CASSSDRAPGQPQHF.

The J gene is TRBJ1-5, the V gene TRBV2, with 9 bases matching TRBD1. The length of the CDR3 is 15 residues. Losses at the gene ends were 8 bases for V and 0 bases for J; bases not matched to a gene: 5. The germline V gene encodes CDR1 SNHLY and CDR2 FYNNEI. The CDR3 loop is CASGRDRDSNQPQHF. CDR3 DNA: TGTGCCAGCGGCCGGGACAGGGATAGCAATCAGCCCCAGCATTTT.

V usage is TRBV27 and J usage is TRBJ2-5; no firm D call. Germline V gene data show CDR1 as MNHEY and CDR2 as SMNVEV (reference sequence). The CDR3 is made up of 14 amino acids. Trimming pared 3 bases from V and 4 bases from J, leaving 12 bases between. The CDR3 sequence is CASSFSVGRETQYF. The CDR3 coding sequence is TGTGCCAGCAGTTTTTCCGTGGGCCGAGAGACCCAGTACTTC.

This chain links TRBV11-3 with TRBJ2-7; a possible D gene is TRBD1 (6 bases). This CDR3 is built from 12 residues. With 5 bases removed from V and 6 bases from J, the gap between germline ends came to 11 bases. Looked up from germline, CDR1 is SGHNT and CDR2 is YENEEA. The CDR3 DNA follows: TGTGCCAGCAGCGAACAGGGTTTCGAGCAGTACTTC. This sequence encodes CASSEQGFEQYF.